The entry below gives a single TCR beta chain sequence along with its context. What it binds is unknown. The data were taken from a study of cytomegalovirus exposure and HLA in healthy donors. Whole-study findings and limits: Trimming of TCR beta V- and J-genes showed a link, identified in a later analysis, to a missense DCLRE1C variant. Most TCRs appeared rarely, but some public TCRs recurred in many donors.

V was clipped by 6 bases and J by 5 bases; unmatched bases: 6. This CDR3 has 14 amino acids. The germline CDR1 and CDR2 sequences are SGHVS and FQNEAQ. Vbeta (60) and Jbeta (13) primers were used in the PCR. Clones were read by immunoSEQ multiplex PCR, and TCRdb kept only the in-frame ones, dropping some. The sample holds more than 110,000 clones, about three quarters seen once. The specimen sequenced was PBMCs. The V call is TRBV7-8, the J call TRBJ1-4; 7 positions agree with TRBD1. This TCR was recovered from a woman in her twenties or thirties in good health and CMV-seronegative. The CDR3 protein is CASRPTGNNEKLFF. The CDR3 nucleotides are TGTGCCAGCAGACCGACAGGGAACAATGAAAAACTGTTTTTT. The full variable domain, with the rest looked up from reference TRBV7-8 and TRBJ1-4, is GAGVSQSPRYKVAKRGQDVALRCDPISGHVSLFWYQQALGQGPEFLTYFQNEAQLDKSGLPSDRFFAERPEGSVSTLKIQRTQQEDSAVYLCASRPTGNNEKLFFGSGTQLSVL.